Presented here are 8 T cell receptor beta chains from one specimen sequenced in a study of T cell responses to AZD1222 COVID-19 vaccine. Generated by immunoSEQ multiplex PCR, the TCRdb table keeps only in-frame clones and is missing some. The sample holds roughly 79,000 clones, around 73% seen once. This material consisted of peripheral blood, taken on day 0 of AZD1222 vaccination. These receptor sequences come from an adult in good health.

This clone was observed once. The V and J genes are TRBV11-2 and TRBJ2-3; TRBD1 or TRBD2 may be the D gene (5 bases each). V was shortened by 1 base and J by 3 bases, with 5 bases between the two germline ends. Germline lookup yields CDR1 SGHAT and CDR2 FQNNGV. This CDR3 is built from 13 residues. The CDR3 region is CASSLGGTDTQYF. The CDR3 DNA is TGTGCCAGCAGCTTAGGGGGGACAGATACGCAGTATTTT.

This clone was recorded only once. The CDR3 sequence is CASSQEWTGANSPLHF. The DNA for the CDR3 is TGTGCCAGCAGCCAAGAGTGGACAGGGGCTAATTCACCCCTCCACTTT. The rearrangement links TRBV14 to TRBJ1-6; 9 bases match TRBD1. The ends lost 0 bases at V and 6 bases at J; junction bases unmatched: 3. The CDR3 runs to 16 residues. Looked up from germline, CDR1 is SGHDN and CDR2 is FVKESK.

This chain connects TRBV24-1 to TRBJ2-5, with 9 bases aligning to TRBD1. Germline CDR1 reads KGHDR; CDR2 reads SFDVKD. The CDR3 is made up of 15 amino acids. The ends lost 4 bases at V and 2 bases at J; junction bases unmatched: 4. CDR3 in DNA: TGTGCCACCAGTGACTACGGACAGGGGCAAGAGACCCAGTACTTC. Translating gives CATSDYGQGQETQYF.

This clone showed up just once. V is TRBV28 and J is TRBJ2-5; tentative D call: TRBD2 (6 bases). The V gene lost 8 bases and the J gene lost 5 bases, with 24 bases spanning the gap. The germline V gene encodes CDR1 MDHEN and CDR2 SYDVKM. The CDR3 contains 16 residues. DNA of the CDR3: TGTGCCAGCCTCCCGGGGGTAAACCAGAAGTGGGAGACCCAGTACTTC. This gives the protein CASLPGVNQKWETQYF. Drawing the rest from reference TRBV28 and TRBJ2-5, the complete variable domain is DVKVTQSSRYLVKRTGEKVFLECVQDMDHENMFWYRQDPGLGLRLIYFSYDVKMKEKGDIPEGYSVSREKKERFSLILESASTNQTSMYLCASLPGVNQKWETQYFGPGTRLLVL.

This clone was seen a handful of times. This chain connects TRBV19 to TRBJ2-5, with TRBD1 matching over 8 bases. J lost 5 bases, V lost 5 bases, and 10 bases had no gene match. Looked up from germline, CDR1 is LNHDA and CDR2 is SQIVND (reference sequence). CDR3 length equals 15 residues. This chain's CDR3 is CASSFGQGVWETQYF. In nucleotides, the CDR3 is TGTGCCAGTAGTTTCGGACAGGGCGTTTGGGAGACCCAGTACTTC.

This rearrangement joins TRBV18 to TRBJ2-2, with TRBD2 as a possible D gene (6 bases). Looked up from germline, CDR1 is KGHSH and CDR2 is LQKENI. Trimming took off 3 bases at V and 6 bases at J, with 20 bases between the two ends. The CDR3 covers 17 residues. The DNA of the CDR3 is TGTGCCAGCTCACCTCCGAGGTCCGGGACTTTAGCCGGGGAGCTGTTTTTT. Translation gives CASSPPRSGTLAGELFF.

The rearrangement joins TRBV27 to TRBJ2-1; 9 bases align to TRBD2. CDR3 length: 15 amino acids. Trimming at V came to 5 bases and at J to 8 bases, leaving 10 bases not matched to a gene. Germline CDR1 reads MNHEY; CDR2 reads SMNVEV (reference sequence). In nucleotides, the CDR3 is TGTGCCAGCAGTCCCCTGGGACTAGCCCACGATGAGCAGTTCTTC. Residues: CASSPLGLAHDEQFF.

Written as DNA, the CDR3 is TGTGCCAGCAGCGTAGGGACAGACCTTAACTATGGCTACACCTTC. As protein: CASSVGTDLNYGYTF. This chain uses TRBV28 with TRBJ1-2; 7 bases agree with TRBD1. The CDR3 contains 15 residues. Per germline, CDR1 MDHEN and CDR2 SYDVKM. V lost 6 bases and J lost 1; bases outside the gene matches: 8.